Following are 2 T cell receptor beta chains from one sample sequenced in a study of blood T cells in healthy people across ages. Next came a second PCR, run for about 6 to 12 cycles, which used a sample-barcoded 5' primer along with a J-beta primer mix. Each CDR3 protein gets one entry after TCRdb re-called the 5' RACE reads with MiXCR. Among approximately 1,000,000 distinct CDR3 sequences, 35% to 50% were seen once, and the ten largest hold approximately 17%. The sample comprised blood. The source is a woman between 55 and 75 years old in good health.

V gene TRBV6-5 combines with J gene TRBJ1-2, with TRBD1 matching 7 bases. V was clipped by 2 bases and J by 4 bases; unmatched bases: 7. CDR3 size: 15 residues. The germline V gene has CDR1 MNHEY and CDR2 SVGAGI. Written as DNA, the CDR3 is TGTGCCAGCAGTTACAGCTTAACAGGGGTCTATGGCTACACCTTC. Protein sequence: CASSYSLTGVYGYTF.

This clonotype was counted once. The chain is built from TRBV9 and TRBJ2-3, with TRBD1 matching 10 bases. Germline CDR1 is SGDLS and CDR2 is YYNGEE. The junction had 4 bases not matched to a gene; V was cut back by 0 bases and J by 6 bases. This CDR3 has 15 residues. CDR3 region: CASSVGGTGADTQYF. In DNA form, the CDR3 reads TGTGCCAGCAGCGTAGGAGGGACAGGGGCCGATACGCAGTATTTT.